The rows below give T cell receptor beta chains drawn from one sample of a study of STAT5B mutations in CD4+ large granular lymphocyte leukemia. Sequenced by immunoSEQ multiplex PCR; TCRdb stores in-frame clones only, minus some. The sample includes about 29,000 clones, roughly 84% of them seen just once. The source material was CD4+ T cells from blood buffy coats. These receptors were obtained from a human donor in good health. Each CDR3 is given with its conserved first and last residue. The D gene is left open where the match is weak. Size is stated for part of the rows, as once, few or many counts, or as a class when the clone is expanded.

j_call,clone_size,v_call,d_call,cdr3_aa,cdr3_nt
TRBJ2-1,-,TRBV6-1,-,CASSEGGGRYNEQFF,TGTGCCAGCAGTGAAGGGGGGGGGCGCTACAATGAGCAGTTCTTC
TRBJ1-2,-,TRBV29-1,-,CSVHEWSLGNGYTF,TGCAGCGTCCATGAATGGAGCTTGGGGAATGGCTACACCTTC
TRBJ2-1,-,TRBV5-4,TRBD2,CASSLSSGGTYNEQFF,TGTGCCAGCAGCTTGAGTAGCGGGGGGACCTACAATGAGCAGTTCTTC
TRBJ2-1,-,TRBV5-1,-,CASSLLAGAYNEQFF,TGCGCCAGCAGCTTGTTGGCCGGAGCCTACAATGAGCAGTTCTTC
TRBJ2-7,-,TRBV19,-,CASSIGQKYEQYF,TGTGCCAGTAGTATAGGTCAGAAATACGAGCAGTACTTC
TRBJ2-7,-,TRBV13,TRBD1,CASSFQGDVAYEQYF,TGTGCCAGCAGCTTCCAGGGGGATGTTGCCTACGAGCAGTACTTC
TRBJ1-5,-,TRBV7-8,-,CASSQDSFDQPQHF,TGTGCCAGCAGCCAGGACAGTTTCGATCAGCCCCAGCATTTT
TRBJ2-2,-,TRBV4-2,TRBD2,CASSPSGGYSGELFF,TGTGCCAGCAGCCCTAGCGGGGGGTATAGCGGGGAGCTGTTTTTT
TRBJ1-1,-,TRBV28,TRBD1,CASRLSLVTGGSTEAFF,TGTGCCAGCAGGTTATCCCTAGTGACAGGGGGAAGCACTGAAGCTTTCTTT
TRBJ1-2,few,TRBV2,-,CASTRGSAGYTF,TGTGCCAGCACCCGGGGCTCCGCCGGCTACACCTTC
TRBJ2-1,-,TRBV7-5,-,CVRSLAYSGLAGLRSYNEQFF,TGTGTCAGAAGCTTAGCGTATTCGGGACTAGCGGGGTTACGCTCCTACAATGAGCAGTTCTTC
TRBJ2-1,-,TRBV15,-,CATSRVRAGYNEQFF,TGTGCCACCAGCAGAGTTCGGGCAGGCTACAATGAGCAGTTCTTC
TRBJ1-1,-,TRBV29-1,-,CSVEEMARKDTEAFF,TGCAGCGTTGAAGAGATGGCCAGAAAGGACACTGAAGCTTTCTTT
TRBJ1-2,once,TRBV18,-,CASSSRNRNYGYTF,TGTGCCAGCTCATCCAGGAACCGAAACTATGGCTACACCTTC
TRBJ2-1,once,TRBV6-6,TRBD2,CASRSSGGANEQFF,TGTGCCAGCAGGTCTAGCGGGGGGGCCAATGAGCAGTTCTTC
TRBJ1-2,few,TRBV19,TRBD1,CAIRDRGAYGYTF,TGTGCCATCCGGGACAGGGGGGCGTATGGCTACACCTTC
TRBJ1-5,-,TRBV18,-,CASSPGNSNQPQHF,TGTGCCAGCTCACCAGGCAATAGCAATCAGCCCCAGCATTTT
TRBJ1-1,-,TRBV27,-,CASSLVGRGTEAFF,TGTGCCAGCAGTTTAGTGGGGCGAGGCACTGAAGCTTTCTTT
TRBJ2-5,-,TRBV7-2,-,CASSFSGGETQYF,TGTGCCAGCAGCTTCAGCGGTGGCGAGACCCAGTACTTC
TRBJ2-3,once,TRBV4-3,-,CASSQGLFTDTQYF,TGCGCCAGCAGCCAAGGACTTTTCACAGATACGCAGTATTTT
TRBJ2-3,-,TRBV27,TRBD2,CASTQLAARTDTQYF,TGTGCCAGCACCCAACTAGCGGCCCGTACAGATACGCAGTATTTT
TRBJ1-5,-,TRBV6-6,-,CASSLGQTNQPQHF,TGTGCCAGCAGCCTGGGACAAACCAATCAGCCCCAGCATTTT
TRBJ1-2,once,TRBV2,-,CASSGRVDGYTF,TGTGCCAGCAGTGGCAGGGTCGACGGCTACACCTTC
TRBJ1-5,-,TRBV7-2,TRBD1,CASSLGGTVYSNQPQHF,TGTGCCAGCAGCTTAGGAGGGACAGTGTATAGCAATCAGCCCCAGCATTTT
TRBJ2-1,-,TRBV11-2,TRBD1,CASSLGDSAYNEQFF,TGTGCCAGCAGCTTAGGGGACAGTGCCTACAATGAGCAGTTCTTC
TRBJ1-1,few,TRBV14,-,CASSQLLGNTEAFF,TGTGCCAGCAGCCAGCTTCTCGGGAACACTGAAGCTTTCTTT
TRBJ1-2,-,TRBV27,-,CASSSRAMGYTF,TGTGCCAGCAGTTCCCGGGCAATGGGCTACACCTTC
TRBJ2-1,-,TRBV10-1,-,CASSGIDGEQFF,TGCGCCAGCAGTGGTATCGATGGTGAGCAGTTCTTC
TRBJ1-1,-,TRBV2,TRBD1,CASRQGETEAFF,TGTGCCAGTAGACAGGGCGAGACTGAAGCTTTCTTT
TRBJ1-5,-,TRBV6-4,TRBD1,CASTGWGQRHQPQHF,TGTGCCAGCACCGGGTGGGGACAGCGTCATCAGCCCCAGCATTTT
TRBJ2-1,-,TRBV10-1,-,CASSASGQGAYNEQFF,TGCGCCAGCAGTGCTAGTGGACAAGGAGCCTACAATGAGCAGTTCTTC
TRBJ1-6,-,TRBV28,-,CASSLTGTKKGNSPLHF,TGTGCCAGCAGTTTGACCGGGACCAAAAAGGGAAATTCACCCCTCCACTTT
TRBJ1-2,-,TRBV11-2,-,CASSLDGRTRGLVGYTF,TGTGCCAGCAGCTTAGATGGTCGGACTCGGGGGCTCGTAGGCTACACCTTC
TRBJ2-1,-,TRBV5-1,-,CASSLADLQQGCEQFF,TGCGCCAGCAGCTTGGCCGATCTTCAGCAGGGTTGTGAGCAGTTCTTC
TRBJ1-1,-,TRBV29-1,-,CSGDGLGNTEAFF,TGCAGCGGCGACGGACTCGGGAACACTGAAGCTTTCTTT
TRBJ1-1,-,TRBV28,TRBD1,CASSSTDRGLAEAFF,TGTGCCAGCAGTTCAACGGACAGGGGGCTTGCTGAAGCTTTCTTT
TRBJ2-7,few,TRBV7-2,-,CASSLNRAREQYF,TGTGCCAGCAGCCTTAACAGGGCTCGGGAGCAGTACTTC
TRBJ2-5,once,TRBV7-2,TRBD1,CASSFTGGIETQYF,TGTGCCAGCAGCTTTACAGGGGGCATCGAGACCCAGTACTTC
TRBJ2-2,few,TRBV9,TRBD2,CASSVRAGVTGELFF,TGTGCCAGCAGCGTAAGAGCGGGGGTCACCGGGGAGCTGTTTTTT
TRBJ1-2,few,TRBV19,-,CASNQGYNYGYTF,TGTGCCAGTAACCAGGGATACAACTATGGCTACACCTTC
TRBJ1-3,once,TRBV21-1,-,CASSVLGGGGNTIYF,TGTGCCAGCAGCGTCCTCGGGGGGGGCGGAAACACCATATATTTT
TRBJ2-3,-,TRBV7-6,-,CASSLAFGPNTQYF,TGTGCCAGCAGCTTAGCATTCGGGCCCAATACGCAGTATTTT
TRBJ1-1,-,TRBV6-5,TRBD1,CASSLTDRGNTEAFF,TGTGCCAGCAGCCTGACCGACAGGGGGAACACTGAAGCTTTCTTT
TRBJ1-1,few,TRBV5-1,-,CASSLGEWDTEAFF,TGCGCCAGCAGCTTGGGGGAGTGGGACACTGAAGCTTTCTTT
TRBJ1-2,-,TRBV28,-,CASSTRRVLYGYTF,TGTGCCAGCAGCACCCGAAGGGTCCTCTACGGCTACACCTTC
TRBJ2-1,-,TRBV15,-,CATSRDLRQAGGNEQFF,TGTGCCACCAGCAGAGATTTACGGCAGGCAGGAGGCAATGAGCAGTTCTTC
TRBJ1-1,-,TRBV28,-,CASSFLGTALNTEAFF,TGTGCCAGCAGTTTTCTTGGGACCGCGCTTAACACTGAAGCTTTCTTT
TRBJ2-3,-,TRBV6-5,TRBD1,CASSQGQGDTQYF,TGTGCCAGCAGCCAAGGACAGGGGGATACGCAGTATTTT
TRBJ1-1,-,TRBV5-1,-,CASSLAPGNLEAFF,TGCGCCAGCAGCTTGGCCCCTGGGAACTTAGAAGCTTTCTTT